The present entry profiles one TCR beta chain with its context. This entry comes from a study of cytomegalovirus exposure and HLA in healthy donors. There are 18 residues in the CDR3. CDR1 is SGDLS and CDR2 is YYNGEE in the germline V gene. V shed 0 bases and J 1 base; nucleotides not matched to a gene: 8. Vbeta (60) and Jbeta (13) primers were used in the PCR. Repertoires were generated with immunoSEQ multiplex PCR, while TCRdb's copy carries only in-frame clones and drops some. The table lists fewer than 200,000 clones, more than 70% of them singletons, with roughly 1.5% in the top ten. This chain connects TRBV9 to TRBJ2-1; 9 bases fit TRBD2. The clonotype comes from a male donor in good health and CMV-seronegative. The specimen sequenced was PBMCs. CDR3 sequence (DNA): TGTGCCAGCAGCGTAGGGCGGGAGGGCTTACTGTCCTACAATGAGCAGTTCTTC. Its protein product is CASSVGREGLLSYNEQFF.